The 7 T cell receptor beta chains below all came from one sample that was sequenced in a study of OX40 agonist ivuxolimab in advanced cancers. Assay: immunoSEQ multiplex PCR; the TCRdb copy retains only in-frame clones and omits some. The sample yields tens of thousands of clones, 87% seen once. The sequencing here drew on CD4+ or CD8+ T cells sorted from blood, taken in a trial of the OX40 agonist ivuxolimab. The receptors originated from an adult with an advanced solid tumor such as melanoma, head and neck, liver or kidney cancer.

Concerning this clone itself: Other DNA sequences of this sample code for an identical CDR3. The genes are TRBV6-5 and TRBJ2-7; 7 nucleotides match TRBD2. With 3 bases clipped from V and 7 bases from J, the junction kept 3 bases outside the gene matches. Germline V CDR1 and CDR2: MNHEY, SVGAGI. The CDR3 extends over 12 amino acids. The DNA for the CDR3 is TGTGCCAGCAGTTATCCCGGGAGGGAGCAGTACTTC. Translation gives CASSYPGREQYF.

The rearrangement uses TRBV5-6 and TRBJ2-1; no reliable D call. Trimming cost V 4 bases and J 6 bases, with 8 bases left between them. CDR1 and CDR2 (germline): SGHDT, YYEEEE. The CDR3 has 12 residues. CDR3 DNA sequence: TGTGCCAGCAGCGAGAACTTCAATGAGCAGTTCTTC. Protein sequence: CASSENFNEQFF.

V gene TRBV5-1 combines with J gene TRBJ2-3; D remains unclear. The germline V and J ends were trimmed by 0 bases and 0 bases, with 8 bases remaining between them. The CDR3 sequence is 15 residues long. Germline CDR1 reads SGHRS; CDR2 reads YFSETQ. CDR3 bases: TGCGCCAGCAGCTTGGTTGCGACTAGCACAGATACGCAGTATTTT. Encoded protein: CASSLVATSTDTQYF.

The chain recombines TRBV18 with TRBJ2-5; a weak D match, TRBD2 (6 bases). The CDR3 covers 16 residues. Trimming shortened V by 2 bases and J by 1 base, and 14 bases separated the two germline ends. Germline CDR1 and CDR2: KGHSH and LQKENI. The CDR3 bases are TGTGCCAGCTCACCAGGGTGGGGAGGACTCCAAGAGACCCAGTACTTC. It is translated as CASSPGWGGLQETQYF.

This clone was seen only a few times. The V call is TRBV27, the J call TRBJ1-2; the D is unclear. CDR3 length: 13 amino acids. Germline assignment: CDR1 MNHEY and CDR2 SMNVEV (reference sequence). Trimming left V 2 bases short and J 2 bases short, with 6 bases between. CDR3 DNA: TGTGCCAGCAGTTTAGGTCCGAACTATGGCTACACCTTC. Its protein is CASSLGPNYGYTF.

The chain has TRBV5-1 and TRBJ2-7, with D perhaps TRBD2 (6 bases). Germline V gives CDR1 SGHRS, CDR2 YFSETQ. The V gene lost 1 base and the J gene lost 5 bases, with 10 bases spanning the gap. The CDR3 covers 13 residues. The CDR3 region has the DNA TGCGCCAGCAGCTTGACGGGGGTGAACGAGCAGTACTTC. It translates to CASSLTGVNEQYF.

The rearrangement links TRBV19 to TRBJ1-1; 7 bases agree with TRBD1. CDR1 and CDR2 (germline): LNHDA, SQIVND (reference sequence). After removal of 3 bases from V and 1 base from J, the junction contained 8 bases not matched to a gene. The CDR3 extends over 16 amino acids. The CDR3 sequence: CASSMAPGTANTEAFF. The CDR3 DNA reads TGTGCCAGTAGTATGGCACCCGGGACAGCGAACACTGAAGCTTTCTTT.